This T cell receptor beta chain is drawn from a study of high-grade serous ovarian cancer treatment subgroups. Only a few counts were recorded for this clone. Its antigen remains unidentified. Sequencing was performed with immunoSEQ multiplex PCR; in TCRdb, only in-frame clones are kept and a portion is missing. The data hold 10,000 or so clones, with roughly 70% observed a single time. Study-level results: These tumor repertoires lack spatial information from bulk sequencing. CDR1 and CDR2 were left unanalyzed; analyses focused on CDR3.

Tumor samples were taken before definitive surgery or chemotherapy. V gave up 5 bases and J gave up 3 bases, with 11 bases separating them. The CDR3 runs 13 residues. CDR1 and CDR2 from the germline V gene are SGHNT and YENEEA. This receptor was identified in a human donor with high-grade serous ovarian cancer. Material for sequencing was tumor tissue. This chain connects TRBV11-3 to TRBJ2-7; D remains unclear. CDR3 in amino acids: CASSLGSRYEQYF. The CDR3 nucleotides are TGTGCCAGCAGCCTAGGGTCGCGCTACGAGCAGTACTTC.